The 9 T cell receptor beta chains reported below all come from one sample, sequenced in a study of control samples from healthy donors and cancer patients (dated by TCRdb to 2018 to 2021). Libraries were built with the immunoSEQ multiplex PCR assay. Here the immuneACCESS table is served through TCRdb, limited to in-frame sequences with V and J called. Missing clones are a known gap in these copies; in checked studies unresolved V genes cover under half, and the rest lacks a known reason. The sample table records 110,000 to 150,000 clones; 91% of these occur just once. Of the sample, approximately 6.8% falls within the top ten clones. The source material was blood. These receptors were collected from a young man in good health.

Only a few counts were recorded for this clone. This chain connects TRBV4-2 to TRBJ2-2; 7 bases are a match to TRBD2. The CDR3 totals 15 residues. Germline-derived CDR1 and CDR2 are LGHNA and YNFKEQ. Trimming cost V 1 base and J 6 bases; bases outside gene matches: 5. CDR3 sequence reads: CASSQVRREAGELFF. CDR3 coding DNA: TGTGCCAGCAGCCAAGTGAGACGGGAGGCCGGGGAGCTGTTTTTT.

This chain links TRBV3-1 (or the pseudogene TRBV3-2) with TRBJ2-1, with D perhaps matching TRBD2 (5 bases). The CDR3 totals 13 residues. Germline V gives CDR1 LGHDT, CDR2 YNNKEL (reference sequence). V shed 5 bases and J shed 5 bases, with 10 bases lying between them. CDR3 coding DNA: TGTGCCAGCAGCGTTGGGAGCAACAATGAGCAGTTCTTC. Translating it yields CASSVGSNNEQFF.

This clone was detected only a few times. This chain links TRBV18 with TRBJ1-1; 11 bases are a match to TRBD1. CDR3 length: 15 residues. Germline V gene sequence: CDR1 KGHSH, CDR2 LQKENI. The V gene end was trimmed by 6 bases and the J gene end by 6 bases; junction bases not matched to a gene: 9. For the CDR3, the DNA is TGTGCCAGCTCGCCGAGGGACAGGGGGTACGCTGAAGCTTTCTTT. It yields the protein CASSPRDRGYAEAFF. The complete variable domain, with remaining parts taken from reference TRBV18 and TRBJ1-1, reads NAGVMQNPRHLVRRRGQEARLRCSPMKGHSHVYWYRQLPEEGLKFMVYLQKENIIDESGMPKERFSAEFPKEGPSILRIQQVVRGDSAAYFCASSPRDRGYAEAFFGQGTRLTVV.

This clone has a single count. This sequence joins TRBV10-3 and TRBJ1-1, with D hard to call. The CDR3 is made up of 12 amino acids. V gave up 4 bases and J gave up 6 bases, with 9 bases separating them. Germline CDR1 is ENHRY and CDR2 is SYGVKD. The DNA for the CDR3 is TGTGCCATCAGTGGCGTGACACCTGAAGCTTTCTTT. Translated, it gives CAISGVTPEAFF.

This clone was found a few times. V usage is TRBV11-1 and J usage is TRBJ2-3; 7 positions match TRBD1. Germline-derived CDR1 and CDR2 are SGHAT and FQDESV (reference sequence). Germline trimming cut 1 base from V and 2 bases from J; bases unmatched to any gene: 3. The length of the CDR3 is 15 residues. The CDR3 region has the DNA TGTGCCAGCAGCTTAGTAGGGGGCCCCACAGATACGCAGTATTTT. It translates to CASSLVGGPTDTQYF.

The chain couples TRBV14 to TRBJ1-6; perhaps TRBD1 as D (6 bases). The CDR3 has 13 amino acids. Looked up from germline, CDR1 is SGHDN and CDR2 is FVKESK. V gave up 8 bases and J gave up 8 bases, with 13 bases separating them. The CDR3 coding sequence is TGTGCCAGCCAACAGGGACTGGATTCACCCCTCCACTTT. It yields the protein CASQQGLDSPLHF.

CDR3 amino acids: CASSETGLNYEQYF. CDR3 nucleotides: TGTGCCAGCAGTGAGACGGGACTGAATTACGAGCAGTACTTC. The chain uses TRBV6-1 and TRBJ2-7, with D perhaps TRBD2 (6 bases). The CDR3 covers 14 residues. Germline V gives CDR1 MNHNS, CDR2 SASEGT. Between the trimmed V and J ends, which lost 3 bases and 4 bases, there was a span of 13 bases.

The chain couples TRBV27 to TRBJ1-4; D may be TRBD1 (5 bases). With 4 bases removed from V and 8 bases from J, the gap between germline ends came to 11 bases. CDR3 length: 13 residues. The germline gives CDR1 MNHEY, CDR2 SMNVEV (reference sequence). CDR3 sequence reads: CASSSGLREKLFF. The CDR3 nucleotides read TGTGCCAGCAGTTCAGGGCTTCGAGAAAAACTGTTTTTT.

The J gene is TRBJ2-7, the V gene TRBV6-5; no definite D call. Looked up from germline, CDR1 is MNHEY and CDR2 is SVGAGI. Between the trimmed V and J ends, which lost 6 bases and 0 bases, there was a span of 9 bases. This CDR3 is 13 amino acids long. Here the CDR3 reads CASRQRGSYEQYF. CDR3 DNA: TGTGCCAGCAGGCAGCGCGGCTCCTACGAGCAGTACTTC.